These 16 T cell receptor beta chains share one sample of origin, sequenced in a study of blood T cell repertoires in COVID-19. Using immunoSEQ multiplex PCR, the repertoire was profiled, and TCRdb retains in-frame clones only, with some absent. This table has more than 80,000 clones, about 70% appearing once. The sample comprised peripheral blood. The source of these receptors is a woman aged 55-70 years in a cohort sampled during active or convalescent COVID-19.

V is TRBV6-4 and J is TRBJ2-2; the match to TRBD2 covers 9 bases. This CDR3 is 16 amino acids long. Per the germline V gene, CDR1 is MRHNA and CDR2 is SNTAGT. V was clipped by 4 bases and J by 1 base; unmatched bases: 4. The CDR3 sequence: CASSARAGGNTGELFF. The CDR3 bases are TGTGCCAGCAGTGCCCGAGCGGGGGGGAACACCGGGGAGCTGTTTTTT.

The chain combines TRBV10-3 with TRBJ2-5; 8 positions match TRBD1. V trimming: 1 base; J trimming: 5 bases; junction bases outside the gene matches: 3. The germline CDR1 and CDR2 sequences are ENHRY and SYGVKD. The CDR3 runs 14 residues. The CDR3 is CAISEFRGLETQYF. The CDR3 coding sequence is TGTGCCATCAGTGAGTTCAGGGGGCTGGAGACCCAGTACTTC.

The chain uses TRBV12-5 and TRBJ1-2; D might be TRBD1 (5 bases). CDR1 is LGHNT and CDR2 is FRNRAP in the germline V gene. Deletions cut 2 bases from V and 1 base from J, with 11 bases between. The CDR3 contains 15 residues. The CDR3 DNA reads TGTGCTAGTGGTTTGTCGGCAGACAGTAACTATGGCTACACCTTC. Its protein is CASGLSADSNYGYTF. The variable domain in full, completed from reference TRBV12-5 and TRBJ1-2, reads DARVTQTPRHKVTEMGQEVTMRCQPILGHNTVFWYRQTMMQGLELLAYFRNRAPLDDSGMPKDRFSAEMPDATLATLKIQPSEPRDSAVYFCASGLSADSNYGYTFGSGTRLTVV.

A word on this clone: The identical CDR3 is also encoded by other nucleotide sequences in the sample. The CDR3 loop reads CASSVGRDSYEQYF. The DNA of the CDR3 is TGTGCCAGCAGCGTAGGCAGGGACTCCTACGAGCAGTACTTC. The chain combines TRBV9 with TRBJ2-7, with a possible D match to TRBD1 (5 bases). Per germline, CDR1 SGDLS and CDR2 YYNGEE. This CDR3 comprises 14 residues. Trimming stripped 0 bases from V and 0 bases from J, with 7 bases between.

This clone was seen more than once but under ten times. The chain carries TRBV20-1 and TRBJ2-4, with D perhaps TRBD2 (5 bases). The germline V and J ends were trimmed by 3 bases and 0 bases, with 12 bases remaining between them. The length of the CDR3 is 15 residues. Per germline, CDR1 DFQATT and CDR2 SNEGSKA (reference sequence). DNA of the CDR3: TGCAGTGCTAGTGATCCGGGATTAGCCAAAAACATTCAGTACTTC. Protein: CSASDPGLAKNIQYF.

The gene calls are TRBV4-1 and TRBJ2-3; TRBD2 matches 12 bases. The V and J ends lost 0 bases and 5 bases, in that order; junction bases with no gene match: 6. Germline V lookup: CDR1 MGHRA, CDR2 YSYEKL. The CDR3 spans 17 residues. The CDR3 sequence is CASSQDLAGGQVDTQYF. CDR3 nucleotide sequence: TGCGCCAGCAGCCAAGATCTAGCGGGGGGGCAGGTAGATACGCAGTATTTT.

This clone was counted only a few times. The chain joins TRBV6-2 or TRBV6-3 to TRBJ2-5, with TRBD2 matching over 11 bases. The CDR3 extends over 15 amino acids. Germline lookup yields CDR1 MNHEY and CDR2 SVGEGT. V shed 6 bases and J 4 bases; nucleotides not matched to a gene: 7. In nucleotides, the CDR3 is TGTGCCAGCAGCCCACTAGCGGGGGTGGGAGAGACCCAGTACTTC. Translated, it gives CASSPLAGVGETQYF.

This chain connects TRBV13 to TRBJ1-5; D is ambiguous. This CDR3 has 16 residues. Germline CDR1 is PRHDT and CDR2 is FYEKMQ (reference sequence). V lost 5 bases and J lost 2, with 16 bases in between. The CDR3 sequence: CASSQRRGSGNQPQHF. CDR3 DNA sequence: TGTGCCAGCAGCCAACGGCGGGGAAGCGGCAATCAGCCCCAGCATTTT.

This rearrangement joins TRBV28 to TRBJ1-4; the match to TRBD1 covers 7 bases. Unmatched junction bases numbered 3, after V lost 1 base and J lost 7 bases. Germline values: CDR1 MDHEN, CDR2 SYDVKM. The CDR3 runs 14 residues. The CDR3 sequence: CASSLYQGVEKLFF. The DNA for the CDR3 is TGTGCCAGCAGTTTATATCAGGGGGTTGAAAAACTGTTTTTT. The whole variable domain, filled in from reference TRBV28 and TRBJ1-4, reads DVKVTQSSRYLVKRTGEKVFLECVQDMDHENMFWYRQDPGLGLRLIYFSYDVKMKEKGDIPEGYSVSREKKERFSLILESASTNQTSMYLCASSLYQGVEKLFFGSGTQLSVL.

This sequence joins TRBV5-1 and TRBJ2-2; no firm D call. CDR3 length equals 15 residues. Deletions cut 1 base from V and 1 base from J, with 8 bases between. Germline V gene sequence: CDR1 SGHRS, CDR2 YFSETQ. The CDR3 nucleotides read TGCGCCAGCAGCTTGCGAGTCTGGAACACCGGGGAGCTGTTTTTT. Translating gives CASSLRVWNTGELFF.

This clone was counted a few times. This chain uses TRBV11-3 with TRBJ2-5; TRBD1 aligns across 8 bases. CDR1 and CDR2 from the germline V gene are SGHNT and YENEEA. The CDR3 covers 14 residues. The J segment lost 4 bases and the V segment lost 2 bases, leaving 3 bases of the junction unmatched. CDR3 protein: CASSLRTGSETQYF. Written as DNA, the CDR3 is TGTGCCAGCAGCTTAAGGACAGGGTCAGAGACCCAGTACTTC.

The gene calls are TRBV7-9 and TRBJ1-1, with no clear D. In germline, CDR1 is SEHNR, CDR2 FQNEAQ (reference sequence). The CDR3 is made up of 11 amino acids. V lost 5 bases to trimming and J lost 4 bases, with 5 bases between them. CDR3 bases: TGTGCCAGCAGCCCCAGCACTGAAGCTTTCTTT. Its translation is CASSPSTEAFF. Full variable domain (rest looked up from reference TRBV7-9 and TRBJ1-1): DTGVSQNPRHKITKRGQNVTFRCDPISEHNRLYWYRQTLGQGPEFLTYFQNEAQLEKSRLLSDRFSAERPKGSFSTLEIQRTEQGDSAMYLCASSPSTEAFFGQGTRLTVV.

This clone appeared once. This chain uses TRBV10-2 with TRBJ1-1; weak D call: TRBD1 (6 bases). Trimming pared 5 bases from V and 4 bases from J, leaving 11 bases between. This CDR3 has 13 amino acids. Germline V lookup: CDR1 WSHSY, CDR2 SAAADI. The CDR3 is CASSNQGSTEAFF. CDR3 nucleotides: TGCGCCAGCAGTAACCAGGGGAGCACTGAAGCTTTCTTT.

The genes are TRBV7-9 and TRBJ1-3; D is perhaps TRBD1 (5 bases). CDR1 and CDR2 from the germline V gene are SEHNR and FQNEAQ (reference sequence). The CDR3 has 14 residues. Trimming left V 7 bases short and J 0 bases short, with 10 bases between. CDR3: CASKHRNSGNTIYF. As DNA, the CDR3 is TGTGCCAGCAAACACAGGAACTCTGGAAACACCATATATTTT.

The chain carries TRBV7-9 and TRBJ1-1, with 7 nucleotides matching TRBD1. CDR1 and CDR2 from the germline V gene are SEHNR and FQNEAQ (reference sequence). This CDR3 region has 14 residues. The V and J ends lost 3 bases and 11 bases, in that order; junction bases with no gene match: 12. The CDR3, as DNA: TGTGCCAGCAGCTTGCCCCTCTCCGGGACAGAGGCTTTCTTT. Its translation is CASSLPLSGTEAFF.

The chain links TRBV5-1 to TRBJ2-2; D is uncertain. The CDR3 is 14 amino acids. V lost 5 bases to trimming and J lost 0 bases, with 8 bases between them. Germline V gene lookup returns CDR1 SGHRS and CDR2 YFSETQ. The CDR3, as DNA: TGCGCCAGCAGTTCGGTCACGAACACCGGGGAGCTGTTTTTT. Amino acids: CASSSVTNTGELFF.